This T cell receptor (beta chain) was obtained from a study of blood T cell repertoires in COVID-19 (dated by TCRdb to 2020 to 2021). Regarding the research as a whole: Collaborator samples came from the United States, Italy and Spain and covered acute and convalescent phases of COVID-19. The material from the prospective study consisted of cDNA or gDNA derived from T cells, B-cell-depleted T cells, or PBMCs. Deeply sampled blood TCRbeta repertoires from subjects exposed to, actively infected with, or recovered from COVID-19 were included in the dataset. The repertoires were released in a freely available public database meant as a resource for research on the immune response to SARS-CoV-2. The samples were drawn from two sources: the first 160 participants of the ongoing ImmuneRACE study, and some 1,300 subjects contributed by 6 global collaborators. Nearly every sample came with metadata listing a de-identified subject ID, COVID-19 status, age in years and sex. Where available, HLA class I and class II types were obtained from metadata supplied by the sample provider rather than from assay-based typing.

A note on this clone: Its recognized antigen is unknown. No base qualities exist here, and no much larger clone lies one base off it.

TCRbeta CDR3 regions were amplified from genomic DNA using the immunoSEQ Assay, a bias-controlled multiplex PCR. The source study handled its data this way. Within the assay, amplification of reference gene primers was used to estimate how many nucleated cells each sample contained. To quantify the absolute abundance of each unique TCRbeta CDR3 rearrangement, sequence reads were collapsed and filtered. Productive Simpson clonality was computed per sample as the square root of Simpson's diversity index over productive rearrangements. TCRdb limited this immuneACCESS table to in-frame rearrangements with V and J called. A share of clones is missing; checked studies link under half to unresolved V genes, and the rest is unexplained. D and trimming come from the DNA, and the V and J calls and clone size come from that table. In this sample the table shows some 390,000 clones, more than 75% of which occur a single time. Clones ranked in the top ten supply under 3% of the sample.

Collaborating institutions collected whole blood in K2EDTA tubes following their own protocols. For TCRbeta analysis, collaborator samples were shipped as frozen whole blood, as isolated PBMCs, or as DNA extracted from either sample type. Findings and caveats that apply to the study as a whole: Clinical and demographic metadata were provided uncurated, with the amount varying by source and participant.

For CDR1 and CDR2, the germline V gene lists SGHDT and YYEEEE. The CDR3 numbers 16 residues from cysteine through phenylalanine. Only CDR3 DNA remains: 48 bases, in frame from the first base. V sheds 1 base and J sheds 6 bases, leaving 17 bases between their ends. What was sequenced was peripheral blood. This clonotype was sampled from a human donor in a cohort sampled during active COVID-19. This sequence uses TRBV5-6 and TRBJ2-1, with TRBD2 perhaps the D gene, on 6 matching bases. CDR3 region: CASSLLAGRYVNEQFF. The DNA sequence reads TGTGCCAGCAGCTTGTTGGCGGGACGGTATGTCAATGAGCAGTTCTTC.